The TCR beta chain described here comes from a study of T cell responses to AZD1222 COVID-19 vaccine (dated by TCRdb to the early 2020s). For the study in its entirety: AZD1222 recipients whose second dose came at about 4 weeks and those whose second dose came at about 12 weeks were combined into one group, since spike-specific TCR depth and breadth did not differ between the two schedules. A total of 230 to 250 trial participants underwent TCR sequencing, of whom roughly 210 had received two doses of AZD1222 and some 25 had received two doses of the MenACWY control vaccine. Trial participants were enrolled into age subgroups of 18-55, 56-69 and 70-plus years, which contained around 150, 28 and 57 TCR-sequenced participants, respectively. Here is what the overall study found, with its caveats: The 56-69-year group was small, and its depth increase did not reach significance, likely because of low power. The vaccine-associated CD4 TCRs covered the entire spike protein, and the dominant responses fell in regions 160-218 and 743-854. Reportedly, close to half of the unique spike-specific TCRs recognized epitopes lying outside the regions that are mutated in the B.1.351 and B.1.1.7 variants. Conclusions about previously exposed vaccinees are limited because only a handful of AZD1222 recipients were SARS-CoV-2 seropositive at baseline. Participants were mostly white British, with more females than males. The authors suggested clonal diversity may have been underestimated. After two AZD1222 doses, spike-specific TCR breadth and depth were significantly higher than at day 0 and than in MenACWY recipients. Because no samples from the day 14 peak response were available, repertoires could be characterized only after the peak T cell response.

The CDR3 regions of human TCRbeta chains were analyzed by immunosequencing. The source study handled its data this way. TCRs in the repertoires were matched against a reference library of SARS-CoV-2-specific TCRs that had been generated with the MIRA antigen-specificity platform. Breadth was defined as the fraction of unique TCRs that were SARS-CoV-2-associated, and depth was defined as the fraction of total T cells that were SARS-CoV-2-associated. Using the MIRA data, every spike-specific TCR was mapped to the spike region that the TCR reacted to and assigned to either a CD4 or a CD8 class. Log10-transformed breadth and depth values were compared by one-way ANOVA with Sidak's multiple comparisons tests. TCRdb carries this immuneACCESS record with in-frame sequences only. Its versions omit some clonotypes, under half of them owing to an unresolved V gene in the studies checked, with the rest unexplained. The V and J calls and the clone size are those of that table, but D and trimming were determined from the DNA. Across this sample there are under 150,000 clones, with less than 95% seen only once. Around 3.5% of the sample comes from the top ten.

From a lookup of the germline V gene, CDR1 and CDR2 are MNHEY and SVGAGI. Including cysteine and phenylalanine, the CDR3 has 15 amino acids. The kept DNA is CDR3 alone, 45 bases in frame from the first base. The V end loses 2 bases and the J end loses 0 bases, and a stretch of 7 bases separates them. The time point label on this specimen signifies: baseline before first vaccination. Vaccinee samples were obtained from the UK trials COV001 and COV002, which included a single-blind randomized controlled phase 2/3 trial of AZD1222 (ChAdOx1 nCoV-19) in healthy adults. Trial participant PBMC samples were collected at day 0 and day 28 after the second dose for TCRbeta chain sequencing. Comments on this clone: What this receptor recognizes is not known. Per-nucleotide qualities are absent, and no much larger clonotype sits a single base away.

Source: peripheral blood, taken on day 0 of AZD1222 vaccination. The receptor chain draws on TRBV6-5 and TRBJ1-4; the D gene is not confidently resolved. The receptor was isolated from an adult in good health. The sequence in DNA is TGTGCCAGCAGTTACGAGGGCCCAACTAATGAAAAACTGTTTTTT. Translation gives CASSYEGPTNEKLFF.